Below, 29 T cell receptor beta chains from the same sample are listed, as sequenced in a study of shared clonotypes between healthy human individuals. The table came from immunoSEQ multiplex PCR; TCRdb's copy has only in-frame clones and leaves some out. The table records approximately 2.5 million clones, roughly 93% of them present only once. Sequenced input: naive CD4+ T cells from PBMCs. The sample's subset: CD45RA+ positively selected. The receptor set was obtained from a man aged 18 to 30 in good health. Some clones in this sample may be carry-over from other donors' samples.

The rearrangement links TRBV5-1 to TRBJ2-2; D not resolved. The CDR3 is 13 residues long. CDR1 and CDR2 from the germline V gene are SGHRS and YFSETQ. The ends were cut back, 5 bases at V and 7 bases at J, with 12 bases in the middle. This chain's CDR3 is CASSLGVGGELFF. In nucleotides, the CDR3 is TGCGCCAGCAGTTTAGGAGTCGGCGGGGAGCTGTTTTTT.

J is TRBJ2-3 and V is TRBV10-1, with D uncertain. CDR1 WNHNN and CDR2 SYGVQD come from the germline V gene (reference sequence). The CDR3 is 13 amino acids. V lost 7 bases to trimming and J lost 6 bases, with 14 bases between them. For the CDR3, the DNA is TGCGCCAGCACCCCCCGGCTCAGGGATACGCAGTATTTT. Its translation is CASTPRLRDTQYF.

The chain combines TRBV2 with TRBJ1-4; TRBD1 might be the D (6 bases). The CDR3 extends over 15 amino acids. Germline CDR1 is SNHLY and CDR2 is FYNNEI. V lost 6 bases, J lost 5 bases, and 16 bases lay in between. Here the CDR3 DNA reads TGTGCCAGCAGCCTTATACAGGGATCGAATGAAAAACTGTTTTTT. Translation gives CASSLIQGSNEKLFF.

This chain links TRBV6-1 with TRBJ1-4; no definite D call. The V and J ends lost 7 bases and 5 bases respectively, with 14 bases between them. This CDR3 has 14 residues. Looked up from germline, CDR1 is MNHNS and CDR2 is SASEGT. CDR3 in DNA: TGTGCCAGCACAACGGGCCAGTTAAATGAAAAACTGTTTTTT. Amino acids: CASTTGQLNEKLFF.

The chain has TRBV19 and TRBJ2-7, with a possible D match to TRBD1 (5 bases). V lost 2 bases and J lost 0, with 20 bases in between. This CDR3 region has 18 residues. Per the germline V gene, CDR1 is LNHDA and CDR2 is SQIVND (reference sequence). The CDR3 region is CASSITFGRQSSSYEQYF. The DNA for the CDR3 is TGTGCCAGTAGTATAACTTTCGGAAGACAGTCGAGCTCCTACGAGCAGTACTTC.

The genes are TRBV2 and TRBJ2-3; no reliable D call. Trimming stripped 7 bases from V and 1 base from J, with 9 bases between. Germline lookup yields CDR1 SNHLY and CDR2 FYNNEI. The CDR3 spans 13 residues. DNA of the CDR3: TGTGCCAGCAACGCCCAGGGCACAGATACGCAGTATTTT. Its protein is CASNAQGTDTQYF.

This clone was observed once. The chain links TRBV10-3 to TRBJ1-1, with D tentatively TRBD1 (6 bases). This CDR3 has 15 amino acids. CDR1 and CDR2 (germline): ENHRY, SYGVKD. The V end was cut by 4 bases, the J end by 2 bases, with 14 bases between. The CDR3 region is CAISGRGGLNTEAFF. The CDR3 bases are TGTGCCATCAGTGGGCGGGGGGGCTTAAACACTGAAGCTTTCTTT.

The V call is TRBV4-1, the J call TRBJ2-7, with 11 bases matching TRBD2. J was trimmed by 1 base and V by 2 bases; bases with no gene match: 13. This CDR3 spans 19 amino acids. Germline assignment: CDR1 MGHRA and CDR2 YSYEKL. In DNA, the CDR3 is TGCGCCAGCAGCCAACCTCCCGGGGGCCTAGCGGGAGGATCCTACGAGCAGTACTTC. Translation: CASSQPPGGLAGGSYEQYF.

The chain uses TRBV28 and TRBJ2-2, with 8 bases lining up with TRBD2. J was trimmed by 5 bases and V by 3 bases; bases with no gene match: 8. CDR1 MDHEN and CDR2 SYDVKM come from the germline V gene. The CDR3 totals 16 residues. CDR3 in DNA: TGTGCCAGCAGTTTTTCCAGCGGGAGAGGGACCGGGGAGCTGTTTTTT. This sequence encodes CASSFSSGRGTGELFF.

The rearrangement links TRBV11-2 to TRBJ1-1, with D unclear. The germline gives CDR1 SGHAT, CDR2 FQNNGV. Trimming removed 5 bases at V and 1 base at J, with 14 bases between. This CDR3 contains 15 residues. In nucleotides, the CDR3 is TGTGCCAGCAGCGCCCTGGGAGAGCCGAACACTGAAGCTTTCTTT. This encodes CASSALGEPNTEAFF.

A remark on this clone: In the same sample, other DNA sequences code for this CDR3. The CDR3 sequence is CASSPPGGSDEQYF. Here the CDR3 DNA reads TGTGCCAGCTCACCACCGGGAGGGTCCGACGAGCAGTACTTC. The chain combines TRBV18 with TRBJ2-7; 7 bases align to TRBD2. Losses at the gene ends were 0 bases for V and 5 bases for J; bases not matched to a gene: 4. Germline V gives CDR1 KGHSH, CDR2 LQKENI. The CDR3 runs to 14 residues.

Concerning this clone itself: Other DNA sequences from this sample encode an identical CDR3 as well. This chain joins TRBV18 and TRBJ1-4, with no clear D. CDR3 length equals 12 residues. V dropped 0 bases and J dropped 7 bases, with 3 bases sitting between them. In germline, CDR1 is KGHSH, CDR2 LQKENI. The CDR3 sequence is CASSPPSEKLFF. Written as DNA, the CDR3 is TGTGCCAGCTCACCACCGAGTGAAAAACTGTTTTTT.

CDR3 bases: TGTGCCAGCAGTTTATCGATAAATCGGGGAGGCTACACCTTC. Amino acid sequence: CASSLSINRGGYTF. The chain joins TRBV27 to TRBJ1-2; no firm D call. Germline CDR1 reads MNHEY; CDR2 reads SMNVEV (reference sequence). V lost 0 bases, J lost 8 bases, and 13 bases lay in between. This CDR3 is 14 amino acids long.

The chain links TRBV5-1 to TRBJ1-1; TRBD1 aligns across 8 bases. This CDR3 is 15 amino acids long. After removal of 2 bases from V and 6 bases from J, the junction contained 9 bases not matched to a gene. CDR1 and CDR2 from the germline V gene are SGHRS and YFSETQ. CDR3 loop: CASSLIGTGGAEAFF. The CDR3 DNA reads TGCGCCAGCAGCTTAATAGGGACAGGAGGTGCTGAAGCTTTCTTT. Based on the CDR3 plus reference TRBV5-1 and TRBJ1-1, the full variable domain is KAGVTQTPRYLIKTRGQQVTLSCSPISGHRSVSWYQQTPGQGLQFLFEYFSETQRNKGNFPGRFSGRQFSNSRSEMNVSTLELGDSALYLCASSLIGTGGAEAFFGQGTRLTVV.

V and J are TRBV13 and TRBJ2-7; the match to TRBD2 covers 8 bases. The CDR3 runs 16 residues. V lost 7 bases to trimming and J lost 0 bases; unmatched junction nucleotides: 11. CDR1 is PRHDT, CDR2 FYEKMQ, per germline (reference sequence). CDR3 bases: TGTGCCAGCAAAGCTACGGGAGGGGGTCCCTCCTACGAGCAGTACTTC. Protein: CASKATGGGPSYEQYF.

The chain links TRBV27 to TRBJ2-7; the D gene is possibly TRBD2 (6 bases). This CDR3 has 16 residues. V dropped 3 bases and J dropped 5 bases, with 20 bases sitting between them. The V gene's germline CDR1 is MNHEY and CDR2 SMNVEV (reference sequence). The CDR3 nucleotides read TGTGCCAGCAGTTTCCTCGATGGGGCGGGGCGGGACGAGCAGTACTTC. It encodes CASSFLDGAGRDEQYF.

The rearrangement joins TRBV27 to TRBJ2-7; the match to TRBD1 covers 7 bases. Unmatched junction bases numbered 4, after V lost 6 bases and J lost 2 bases. Germline values: CDR1 MNHEY, CDR2 SMNVEV (reference sequence). The CDR3 covers 13 residues. CDR3 coding DNA: TGTGCCAGCAGAAGACAGGGTACCTACGAGCAGTACTTC. It codes for CASRRQGTYEQYF.

CDR3 bases: TGTGCCAGCAGCTCTCGGGGCAGCAAAAACATTCAGTACTTC. It codes for CASSSRGSKNIQYF. V usage is TRBV27 and J usage is TRBJ2-4; D may correspond to TRBD1 or TRBD2 (5 bases each). Trimming left V 6 bases short and J 3 bases short, with 12 bases between. CDR3 length equals 14 residues. Germline-derived CDR1 and CDR2 are MNHEY and SMNVEV (reference sequence).

The chain couples TRBV6-6 to TRBJ2-2; 9 bases are shared with TRBD2. The CDR3 runs 16 residues. From germline, CDR1 is MNHNY and CDR2 SVGAGI (reference sequence). V trimming: 2 bases; J trimming: 4 bases; junction bases outside the gene matches: 5. Here the CDR3 reads CASSYLLAGFTGELFF. The CDR3 DNA follows: TGTGCCAGCAGTTACCTCCTAGCGGGATTCACCGGGGAGCTGTTTTTT.

The chain carries TRBV2 and TRBJ2-3; 11 bases map to TRBD1. J gave up 1 base and V 6 bases, and 6 bases lay outside the gene matches. The germline V gene encodes CDR1 SNHLY and CDR2 FYNNEI. This CDR3 is built from 16 residues. CDR3 nucleotides: TGTGCCAGCAGCGGGACAGGGGGTCGAGGCACAGATACGCAGTATTTT. Encoded protein: CASSGTGGRGTDTQYF.

The chain links TRBV2 to TRBJ2-1, with 13 positions matching TRBD2. Germline assignment: CDR1 SNHLY and CDR2 FYNNEI. Germline trimming cut 4 bases from V and 7 bases from J; bases unmatched to any gene: 1. This CDR3 region has 14 residues. Written as DNA, the CDR3 is TGTGCCAGCAGTGGGACTAGCGGGAGTAATGAGCAGTTCTTC. It specifies CASSGTSGSNEQFF. The full variable domain, in which reference TRBV2 and TRBJ2-1 provide the parts outside the CDR3, is EPEVTQTPSHQVTQMGQEVILRCVPISNHLYFYWYRQILGQKVEFLVSFYNNEISEKSEIFDDQFSVERPDGSNFTLKIRSTKLEDSAMYFCASSGTSGSNEQFFGPGTRLTVL.

This clone is a singleton in its sample. CDR3 nucleotides: TGCGCCAGCAGCTTGGGCCAGCAGGGGGTCGCTGAAGCTTTCTTT. This translates into CASSLGQQGVAEAFF. The chain is built from TRBV5-1 and TRBJ1-1, with 7 bases that match TRBD1. With V trimmed by 0 bases and J by 6 bases, 8 bases remained unmatched. CDR3 size: 15 residues. CDR1 and CDR2 (germline): SGHRS, YFSETQ.

The chain carries TRBV6-5 and TRBJ2-7; 7 nucleotides agree with TRBD1. Germline trimming cut 6 bases from V and 0 bases from J; bases unmatched to any gene: 8. Germline assignment: CDR1 MNHEY and CDR2 SVGAGI. The CDR3 contains 15 residues. The CDR3 loop is CASRFGGTASYEQYF. CDR3 bases: TGTGCCAGCAGGTTCGGTGGGACAGCCTCCTACGAGCAGTACTTC.

J is TRBJ1-1 and V is TRBV18, with D hard to call. The ends were cut back, 0 bases at V and 0 bases at J, with 8 bases in the middle. The CDR3 spans 15 residues. CDR1 KGHSH and CDR2 LQKENI come from the germline V gene. CDR3 sequence: CASSPPAGMNTEAFF. CDR3 in DNA: TGTGCCAGCTCACCACCGGCAGGAATGAACACTGAAGCTTTCTTT.

This clone was recorded a few times. The chain recombines TRBV7-9 with TRBJ1-5, with D maybe TRBD1 (5 bases). The V end lost 5 bases, the J end lost 2 bases, and 13 bases lay between the germline ends. The germline CDR1 and CDR2 sequences are SEHNR and FQNEAQ (reference sequence). The length of the CDR3 is 15 residues. CDR3 in amino acids: CASSPDIPGNQPQHF. Here the CDR3 DNA reads TGTGCCAGCAGCCCGGACATCCCGGGCAATCAGCCCCAGCATTTT.

This chain uses TRBV28 with TRBJ2-7; D uncertain. The V end was cut by 2 bases, the J end by 4 bases, with 12 bases between. The length of the CDR3 is 14 residues. Germline V gene sequence: CDR1 MDHEN, CDR2 SYDVKM. The DNA for the CDR3 is TGTGCCAGCAGTTTACCGGCGGCCCTATACGAGCAGTACTTC. Translating it yields CASSLPAALYEQYF. The full variable domain, its missing parts supplied by reference TRBV28 and TRBJ2-7, is DVKVTQSSRYLVKRTGEKVFLECVQDMDHENMFWYRQDPGLGLRLIYFSYDVKMKEKGDIPEGYSVSREKKERFSLILESASTNQTSMYLCASSLPAALYEQYFGPGTRLTVT.

The rearrangement joins TRBV6-1 to TRBJ2-7; either TRBD1 or TRBD2 may fit D (5 bases each). This CDR3 spans 19 amino acids. Germline V lookup: CDR1 MNHNS, CDR2 SASEGT. Trimming shortened V by 4 bases and J by 4 bases, and 29 bases separated the two germline ends. In nucleotides, the CDR3 is TGTGCCAGCAGTGCTCGGTGGGGAGACAGTGGGGGTTTTGCTTACGAGCAGTACTTC. It translates to CASSARWGDSGGFAYEQYF.

The chain joins TRBV7-9 to TRBJ2-5; TRBD2 agrees at 13 bases. The J segment lost 2 bases and the V segment lost 3 bases, leaving 3 bases of the junction unmatched. The CDR3 spans 16 residues. Looked up from germline, CDR1 is SEHNR and CDR2 is FQNEAQ (reference sequence). This CDR3 reads CASSLGLAGPQETQYF. CDR3 coding DNA: TGTGCCAGCAGCTTGGGACTAGCGGGACCACAAGAGACCCAGTACTTC. Based on the CDR3 plus reference TRBV7-9 and TRBJ2-5, the full variable domain is DTGVSQNPRHKITKRGQNVTFRCDPISEHNRLYWYRQTLGQGPEFLTYFQNEAQLEKSRLLSDRFSAERPKGSFSTLEIQRTEQGDSAMYLCASSLGLAGPQETQYFGPGTRLLVL.

V usage is TRBV5-6 and J usage is TRBJ1-5, with 7 nucleotides matching TRBD1. Germline V lookup: CDR1 SGHDT, CDR2 YYEEEE. V lost 4 bases to trimming and J lost 0 bases; unmatched junction nucleotides: 13. The CDR3 sequence is 18 residues long. The CDR3 nucleotides are TGTGCCAGCAGCACTGTGTCCGGGACAGCATATAGCAATCAGCCCCAGCATTTT. Translation gives CASSTVSGTAYSNQPQHF.